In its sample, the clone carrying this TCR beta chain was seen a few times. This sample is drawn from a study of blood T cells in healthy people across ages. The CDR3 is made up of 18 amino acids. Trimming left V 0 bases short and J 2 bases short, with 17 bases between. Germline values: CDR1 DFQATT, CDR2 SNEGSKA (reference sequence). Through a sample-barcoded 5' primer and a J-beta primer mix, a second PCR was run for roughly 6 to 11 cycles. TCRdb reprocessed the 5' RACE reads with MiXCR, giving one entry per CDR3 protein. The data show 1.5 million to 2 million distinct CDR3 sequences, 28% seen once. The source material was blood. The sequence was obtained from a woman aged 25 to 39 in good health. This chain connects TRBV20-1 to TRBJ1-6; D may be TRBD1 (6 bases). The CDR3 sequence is CSARDPYPDRPYNSPLHF. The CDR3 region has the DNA TGCAGTGCTAGAGATCCCTACCCTGACAGGCCCTATAATTCACCCCTCCACTTT.